This TCR beta chain was obtained from a study of PD-L1 blockade in urothelial cancer. Assay used: immunoSEQ multiplex PCR; TCRdb lists only in-frame clones, some missing. The sample comprises 70,000 or so clones, roughly 91% of which are singletons, and roughly 3.2% rests with the top ten. The junction had 7 bases not matched to a gene; V was cut back by 6 bases and J by 0 bases. The CDR3 loop spans 16 amino acids. From germline, CDR1 is MDHEN and CDR2 SYDVKM. V and J are TRBV28 and TRBJ1-1, with 10 bases matching TRBD1. The sequences come from PBMCs, collected around atezolizumab (anti-PD-L1) treatment. The source of this sequence is a man aged 55 to 70 with urothelial cancer. In nucleotides, the CDR3 is TGTGCCAGCAGGAGGACAGGGGGGCTCATGAACACTGAAGCTTTCTTT. It is translated as CASRRTGGLMNTEAFF.